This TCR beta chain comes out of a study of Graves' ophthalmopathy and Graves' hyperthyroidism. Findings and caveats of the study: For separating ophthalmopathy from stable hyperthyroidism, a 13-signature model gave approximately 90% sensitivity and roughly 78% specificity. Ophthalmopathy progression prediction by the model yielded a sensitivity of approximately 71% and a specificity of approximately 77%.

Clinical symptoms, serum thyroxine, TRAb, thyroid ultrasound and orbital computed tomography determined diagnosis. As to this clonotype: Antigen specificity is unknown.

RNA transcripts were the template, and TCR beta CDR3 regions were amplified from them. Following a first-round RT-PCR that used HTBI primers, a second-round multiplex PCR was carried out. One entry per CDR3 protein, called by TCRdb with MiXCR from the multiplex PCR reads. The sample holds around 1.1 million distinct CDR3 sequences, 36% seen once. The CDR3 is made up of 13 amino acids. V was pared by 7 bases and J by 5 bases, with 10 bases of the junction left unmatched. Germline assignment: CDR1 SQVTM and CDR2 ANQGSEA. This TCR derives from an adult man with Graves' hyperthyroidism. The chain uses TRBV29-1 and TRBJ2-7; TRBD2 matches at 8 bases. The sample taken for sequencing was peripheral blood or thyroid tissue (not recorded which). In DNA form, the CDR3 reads TGCAGCGGTTATAGAAGCGGGAGTCACGAGCAGTACTTC. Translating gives CSGYRSGSHEQYF.